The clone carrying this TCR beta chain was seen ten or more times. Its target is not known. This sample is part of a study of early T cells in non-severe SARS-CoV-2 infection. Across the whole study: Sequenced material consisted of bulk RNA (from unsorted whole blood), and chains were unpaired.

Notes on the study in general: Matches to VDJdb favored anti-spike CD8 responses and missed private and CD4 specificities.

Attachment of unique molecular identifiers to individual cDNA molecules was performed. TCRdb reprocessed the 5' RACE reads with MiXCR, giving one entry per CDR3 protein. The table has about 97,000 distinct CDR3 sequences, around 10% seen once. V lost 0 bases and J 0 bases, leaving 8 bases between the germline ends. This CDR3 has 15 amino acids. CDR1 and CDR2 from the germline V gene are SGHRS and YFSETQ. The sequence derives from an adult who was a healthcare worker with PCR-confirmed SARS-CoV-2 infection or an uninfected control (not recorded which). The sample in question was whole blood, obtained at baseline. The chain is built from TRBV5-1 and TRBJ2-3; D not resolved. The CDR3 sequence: CASSLEDTSTDTQYF. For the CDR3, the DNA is TGCGCCAGCAGCTTGGAGGATACTAGCACAGATACGCAGTATTTT.